This TCR beta chain came from a study of T cells in Graves' hyperthyroidism and ophthalmopathy. The CDR3 is 17 residues long. The germline gives CDR1 SEHNR, CDR2 FQNEAQ (reference sequence). V was trimmed by 3 bases and J by 10 bases, leaving 25 bases between them. Template material for amplifying TCR beta CDR3 regions consisted of RNA transcripts. Using the HTBI primer set, a first-round RT-PCR was run on the TCR CDR3. TCRdb independently ran MiXCR on the multiplex PCR reads; one entry per CDR3 protein. The repertoire holds more than 55,000 distinct CDR3 sequences, with around 53% as singletons. The rearrangement uses TRBV7-9 and TRBJ2-1; D is perhaps TRBD2 (6 bases). The material sequenced was blood. This clonotype was sampled from a woman aged 60-75 years with Graves' ophthalmopathy. The CDR3 nucleotides are TGTGCCAGCAGCTTGACCCTAGCCGGACTACCGTCACGGGAGCAGTTCTTC. Translation: CASSLTLAGLPSREQFF.